One T cell receptor (beta chain) is described in this entry. The antigen remains unidentified. This sample is part of a study of shared clonotypes between healthy human individuals. Findings and caveats of the study: It was the non-shared clonotypes that had lower generation probabilities than clonotypes shared by all four donors. Between a handful of donors, naive CD4 clonotypes were shared at a level of about 5%.

Clones were read by immunoSEQ multiplex PCR, and TCRdb kept only the in-frame ones, dropping some. The sample has around 990,000 clones; approximately 80% are singletons. Germline V gene sequence: CDR1 KGHSH, CDR2 LQKENI. This CDR3 spans 15 amino acids. The ends lost 1 base at V and 2 bases at J; junction bases unmatched: 1. This sequence was found in a young man in good health. Some clones in this sample may be carry-over from other donors' samples. The J gene is TRBJ2-7, the V gene TRBV18; 11 nucleotides agree with TRBD2. Sequenced sample: memory CD4+ T cells from PBMCs. Subset defined: CD45RA-negative fraction. The CDR3 here is CASSPQLAGAYEQYF. CDR3 DNA: TGTGCCAGCTCACCACAACTAGCGGGAGCCTACGAGCAGTACTTC.